This entry is about one T cell receptor beta chain. Trimming took off 2 bases at V and 0 bases at J, with 14 bases between the two ends. Germline V CDR1 and CDR2: KGHSH, LQKENI. The CDR3 spans 16 residues. The source of the sample is a study of CD4 T cells in relation to SARS-CoV-2 and coronaviruses. Study-level background: Median patient age was almost 40 years, spanning 21 to 72 years. A couple of subjects were Hispanic; patients were roughly 8 males and a handful of females.

Data came from immunoSEQ multiplex PCR; TCRdb stores just in-frame clones and leaves some out. The sample shows 50,000 to 65,000 clones, about 90% of them seen only once. The chain has TRBV18 and TRBJ2-7, with D unresolved. Source material: naive CD4+ T cells from PBMCs. Subset meaning: naive CD4+ T cells isolated by negative enrichment. The receptor's source is an adult with COVID-19. This CDR3 is CASSPFGGGSSYEQYF. The CDR3, as DNA: TGTGCCAGCTCACCATTCGGTGGCGGAAGCTCCTACGAGCAGTACTTC.